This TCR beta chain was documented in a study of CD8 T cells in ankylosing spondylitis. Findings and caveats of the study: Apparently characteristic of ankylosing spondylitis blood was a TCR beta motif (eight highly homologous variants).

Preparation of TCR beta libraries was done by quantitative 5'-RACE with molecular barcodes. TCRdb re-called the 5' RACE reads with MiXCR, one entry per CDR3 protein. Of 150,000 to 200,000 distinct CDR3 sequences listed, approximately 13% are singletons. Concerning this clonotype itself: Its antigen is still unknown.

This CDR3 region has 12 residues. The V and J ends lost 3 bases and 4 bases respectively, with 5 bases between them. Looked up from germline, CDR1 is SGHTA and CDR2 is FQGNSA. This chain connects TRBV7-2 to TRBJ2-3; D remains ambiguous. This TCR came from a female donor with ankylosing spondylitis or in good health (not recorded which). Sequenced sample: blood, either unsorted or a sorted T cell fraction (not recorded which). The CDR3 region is CASSFKADTQYF. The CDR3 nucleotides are TGTGCCAGCAGCTTCAAAGCAGATACGCAGTATTTT. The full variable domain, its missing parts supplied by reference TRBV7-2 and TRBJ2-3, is GAGVSQSPSNKVTEKGKDVELRCDPISGHTALYWYRQSLGQGLEFLIYFQGNSAPDKSGLPSDRFSAERTGGSVSTLTIQRTQQEDSAVYLCASSFKADTQYFGPGTRLTVL.